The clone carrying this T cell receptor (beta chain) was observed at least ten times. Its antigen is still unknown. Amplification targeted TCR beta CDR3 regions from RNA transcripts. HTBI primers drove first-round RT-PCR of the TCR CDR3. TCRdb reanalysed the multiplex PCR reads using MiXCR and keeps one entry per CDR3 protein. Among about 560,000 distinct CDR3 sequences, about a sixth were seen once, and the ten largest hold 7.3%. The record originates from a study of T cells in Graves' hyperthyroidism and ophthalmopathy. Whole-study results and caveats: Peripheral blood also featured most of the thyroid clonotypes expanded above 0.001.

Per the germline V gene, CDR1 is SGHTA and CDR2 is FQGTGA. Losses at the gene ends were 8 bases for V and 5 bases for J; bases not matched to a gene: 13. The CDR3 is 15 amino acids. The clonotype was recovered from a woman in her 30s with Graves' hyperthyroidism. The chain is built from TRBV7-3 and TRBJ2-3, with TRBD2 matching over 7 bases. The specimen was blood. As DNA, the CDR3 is TGTGCCAGCTCCCGGGTGGGGAGCGGGATAGATACGCAGTATTTT. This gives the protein CASSRVGSGIDTQYF. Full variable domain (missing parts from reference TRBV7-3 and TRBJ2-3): GAGVSQTPSNKVTEKGKYVELRCDPISGHTALYWYRQSLGQGPEFLIYFQGTGAADDSGLPNDRFFAVRPEGSVSTLKIQRTERGDSAVYLCASSRVGSGIDTQYFGPGTRLTVL.